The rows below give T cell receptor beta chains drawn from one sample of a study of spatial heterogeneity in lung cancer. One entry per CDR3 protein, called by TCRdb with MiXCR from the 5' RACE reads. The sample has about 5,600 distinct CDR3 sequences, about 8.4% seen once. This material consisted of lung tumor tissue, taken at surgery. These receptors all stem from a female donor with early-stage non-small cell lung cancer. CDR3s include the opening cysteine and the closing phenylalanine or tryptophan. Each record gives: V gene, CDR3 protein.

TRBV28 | CASRQLRVKNDEQYF
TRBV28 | CASSSPGLAGEQFF
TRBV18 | CASSGDEKLFF
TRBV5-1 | CATWGSGTTGELFF
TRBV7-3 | CASSLFSSSQTHTGELFF
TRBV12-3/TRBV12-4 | CASRTGRSGNTIYF
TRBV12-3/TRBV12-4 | CASSFRGSEAFF
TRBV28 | CASRSRSYRGGYTF
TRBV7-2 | CASSLQPLGTRGSPLHF
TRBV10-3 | CAIEAGHRGNTEAFF
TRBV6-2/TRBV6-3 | CASTEDAGANVLTF
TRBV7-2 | CASSLRVGGRTPLHF
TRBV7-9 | CASSTEGQGAFF
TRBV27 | CASSLNHPRTGHEQYF
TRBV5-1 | CASSLGGQRTDTQYF
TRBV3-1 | CASSLRRTGQNEQFF
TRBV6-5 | CASSYLRGASGEQFF
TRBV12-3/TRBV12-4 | CASSSVRQELKAFF
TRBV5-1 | CASSLALLAGGRVDTQYF
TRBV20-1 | CSANPPGGMADTQYF